The 13 T cell receptor beta chains given below trace back to one sample, sequenced in a study of shared clonotypes between healthy human individuals. Here immunoSEQ multiplex PCR was the method, and the copy in TCRdb shows in-frame clones only, minus some. The top ten hold around 24% of the sample, which has about 110,000 clones, roughly 70% seen once. Input material: memory CD8+ T cells sorted from blood. Subset here: CD45RO+ cells pooled with CCR7-negative TemRA cells. These TCRs come from a woman aged 30 to 39 in good health.

This clone was seen many times. The J gene is TRBJ2-3, the V gene TRBV19; D is possibly TRBD1 (6 bases). Germline lookup yields CDR1 LNHDA and CDR2 SQIVND (reference sequence). V lost 5 bases to trimming and J lost 2 bases, with 23 bases between them. The CDR3 loop spans 18 amino acids. CDR3 DNA sequence: TGTGCCAGTAGTCCAACCTCCCCCTCACAGGGCTTCACAGATACGCAGTATTTT. Its protein is CASSPTSPSQGFTDTQYF.

J is TRBJ1-1 and V is TRBV4-1; D is ambiguous. The CDR3 runs 13 residues. Trimming shortened V by 0 bases and J by 6 bases, and 8 bases separated the two germline ends. Germline CDR1 reads MGHRA; CDR2 reads YSYEKL. Here the CDR3 DNA reads TGCGCCAGCAGCCAAGAACGAGGTCCTGAAGCTTTCTTT. Amino acids: CASSQERGPEAFF.

V gene TRBV5-1 combines with J gene TRBJ1-5, with D maybe TRBD1 (5 bases). The CDR3 extends over 14 amino acids. The V gene lost 0 bases and the J gene lost 4 bases, with 8 bases spanning the gap. CDR1 and CDR2 from the germline V gene are SGHRS and YFSETQ. As DNA, the CDR3 is TGCGCCAGCAGCTTGGGGGAGGGGAATCAGCCCCAGCATTTT. Amino acids: CASSLGEGNQPQHF.

The chain carries TRBV7-9 and TRBJ1-4, with no clear D. V shed 0 bases and J shed 6 bases, with 8 bases lying between them. CDR3 length equals 14 residues. CDR1 and CDR2 (germline): SEHNR, FQNEAQ (reference sequence). In DNA form, the CDR3 reads TGTGCCAGCAGCTTAGCGCCAGCACATGAAAAACTGTTTTTT. It is translated as CASSLAPAHEKLFF.

This clone was counted only a few times. The chain links TRBV28 to TRBJ1-3, with TRBD1 matching over 8 bases. Germline trimming cut 6 bases from V and 4 bases from J; bases unmatched to any gene: 11. The germline CDR1 and CDR2 sequences are MDHEN and SYDVKM. This CDR3 has 16 amino acids. The CDR3 region has the DNA TGTGCCAGCAGCCCCTCCCAGGGGGCTAAGGGAAACACCATATATTTT. Amino acid sequence: CASSPSQGAKGNTIYF.

The V and J genes are TRBV27 and TRBJ2-7, with 8 positions matching TRBD2. CDR3 size: 15 residues. The V and J ends lost 6 bases and 4 bases, in that order; junction bases with no gene match: 11. CDR1 is MNHEY and CDR2 is SMNVEV in the germline V gene (reference sequence). The chain's CDR3 is CASSMGLPGGYEQYF. The CDR3 DNA is TGTGCCAGCAGCATGGGTCTCCCGGGAGGGTACGAGCAGTACTTC.

The chain employs TRBV10-3 and TRBJ2-7; 7 positions agree with TRBD2. CDR3 length: 14 residues. The trim removed 3 bases at V and 5 bases at J, leaving 7 bases unmatched. The germline V gene has CDR1 ENHRY and CDR2 SYGVKD. The CDR3 is CAISEVGGSDEQYF. DNA of the CDR3: TGTGCCATCAGTGAAGTGGGCGGGAGCGACGAGCAGTACTTC.

This clone appeared a few times. A read error likely explains this, since a far larger clone differs by one base. This CDR3 is also generated by other DNA sequences in the sample. The rearrangement links TRBV6-5 to TRBJ1-1; D gene unclear. V gave up 0 bases and J gave up 5 bases, with 7 bases separating them. The CDR3 has 13 amino acids. CDR1 and CDR2 from the germline V gene are MNHEY and SVGAGI. Here the CDR3 reads CASSYSGGTEAFF. CDR3 nucleotide sequence: TGTGCCAGCAGTTACTCGGGTGGAACTGAAGCTTTCTTT.

This chain links TRBV6-1 with TRBJ2-3; D is unclear. Germline V gives CDR1 MNHNS, CDR2 SASEGT. Trimming left V 10 bases short and J 3 bases short, with 14 bases between. The CDR3 runs to 13 residues. In DNA, the CDR3 is TGTGCCATCACGAGAGATGAGACAGATACGCAGTATTTT. It translates to CAITRDETDTQYF.

This chain connects TRBV6-5 to TRBJ2-1; 10 positions match TRBD2. The V segment lost 5 bases and the J segment 6 bases; nucleotides outside the gene matches: 7. In germline, CDR1 is MNHEY, CDR2 SVGAGI. The CDR3 consists of 15 residues. The CDR3 is CASSARTSGINEQFF. The DNA for the CDR3 is TGTGCCAGCAGTGCGAGGACTAGCGGTATCAATGAGCAGTTCTTC.

This chain connects TRBV7-1 to TRBJ2-7, with TRBD2 matching over 11 bases. TRBV7-1 is annotated as an ORF whose role is uncertain. There are 15 residues in the CDR3. J lost 4 bases, V lost 8 bases, and 10 bases had no gene match. Written as DNA, the CDR3 is TGTGCCAGCGGCGGACTAGCGGGCATGCGGTACGAGCAGTACTTC. Protein: CASGGLAGMRYEQYF.

This clone was recorded once. V is TRBV2 and J is TRBJ1-1; the match to TRBD1 covers 7 bases. The CDR3 sequence is 17 residues long. V shed 6 bases and J 4 bases; nucleotides not matched to a gene: 17. Germline lookup yields CDR1 SNHLY and CDR2 FYNNEI. The CDR3 coding sequence is TGTGCCAGCAGGACTACAGGGGTTTCGGCCCGCGCCACTGAAGCTTTCTTT. It is translated as CASRTTGVSARATEAFF.

The chain links TRBV4-2 to TRBJ2-2; 13 bases are shared with TRBD2. Germline V gene data show CDR1 as LGHNA and CDR2 as YNFKEQ. The CDR3 runs to 19 residues. J was trimmed by 2 bases and V by 1 base; bases with no gene match: 7. This CDR3 is CASSQGRLAGGPNTGELFF. The CDR3 bases are TGTGCCAGCAGCCAAGGCCGACTAGCGGGAGGTCCCAACACCGGGGAGCTGTTTTTT.